Listed below are T cell receptor beta chains from one sample, sequenced in a study of OX40 agonist ivuxolimab in advanced cancers. Method: immunoSEQ multiplex PCR; TCRdb's copy keeps in-frame clones and lacks some. The sample carries 65,000 to 85,000 clones, roughly nine tenths recorded once. Specimen: CD4+ or CD8+ T cells sorted from blood, collected in a trial of the OX40 agonist ivuxolimab. These receptor sequences come from an adult with an advanced solid tumor such as melanoma, head and neck, liver or kidney cancer. Both conserved end residues are part of each CDR3. The D gene is left open where the match is weak. For some rows the clone size is stated as once, few or many, or as a class when expanded; others skip it.

J,V,size,D,CDR3,DNA
TRBJ1-2,TRBV9,-,TRBD1,CASSVSGGQGEVGTF,TGTGCCAGCAGCGTATCTGGAGGGCAGGGGGAGGTCGGTACCTTC
TRBJ2-3,TRBV7-9,-,-,CASSLQGSSTDTQYF,TGTGCCAGCAGCTTACAGGGATCCAGCACAGATACGCAGTATTTT
TRBJ2-7,TRBV5-4,once,-,CASRLPPDGSYEQYF,TGTGCCAGCAGACTCCCCCCGGACGGTTCCTACGAGCAGTACTTC
TRBJ2-2,TRBV5-4,-,-,CASSLDRGELFF,TGTGCCAGCAGCCTGGACCGCGGGGAGCTGTTTTTT
TRBJ1-2,TRBV29-1,-,-,CSVWGSGGPNYGYTF,TGCAGCGTGTGGGGCTCCGGGGGCCCTAACTATGGCTACACCTTC
TRBJ1-5,TRBV6-5,-,-,CASSPTGTSNQPQHF,TGTGCCAGCAGTCCCACCGGGACCAGCAATCAGCCCCAGCATTTT
TRBJ1-2,TRBV5-1,once,TRBD1,CASSLEYRGRGYTF,TGCGCCAGCAGCTTGGAGTACAGGGGAAGAGGCTACACCTTC
TRBJ2-2,TRBV5-5,-,TRBD1,CASSSTPIGTGGTGELFF,TGTGCCAGCAGCTCAACCCCAATTGGGACAGGGGGAACCGGGGAGCTGTTTTTT
TRBJ1-2,TRBV20-1,-,-,CSASNDYGYTF,TGCAGTGCCTCGAATGACTATGGCTACACCTTC
TRBJ1-1,TRBV28,-,-,CASSNRVGIGMNTEAFF,TGTGCCAGCAGCAACCGCGTGGGGATTGGTATGAACACTGAAGCTTTCTTT
TRBJ1-1,TRBV29-1,-,-,CSAWGGWTEAFF,TGCAGCGCCTGGGGGGGTTGGACTGAAGCTTTCTTT
TRBJ2-1,TRBV19,-,TRBD2,CASSIYKLAGSSYNEQFF,TGTGCCAGTAGTATTTATAAGCTAGCGGGATCTTCTTACAATGAGCAGTTCTTC
TRBJ2-3,TRBV2,-,-,CATSISTDTQYF,TGTGCCACATCCATTAGCACAGATACGCAGTATTTT
TRBJ2-1,TRBV14,-,TRBD2,CASSQEVLAGQNEQFF,TGTGCCAGCAGCCAAGAAGTACTAGCGGGGCAAAATGAGCAGTTCTTC